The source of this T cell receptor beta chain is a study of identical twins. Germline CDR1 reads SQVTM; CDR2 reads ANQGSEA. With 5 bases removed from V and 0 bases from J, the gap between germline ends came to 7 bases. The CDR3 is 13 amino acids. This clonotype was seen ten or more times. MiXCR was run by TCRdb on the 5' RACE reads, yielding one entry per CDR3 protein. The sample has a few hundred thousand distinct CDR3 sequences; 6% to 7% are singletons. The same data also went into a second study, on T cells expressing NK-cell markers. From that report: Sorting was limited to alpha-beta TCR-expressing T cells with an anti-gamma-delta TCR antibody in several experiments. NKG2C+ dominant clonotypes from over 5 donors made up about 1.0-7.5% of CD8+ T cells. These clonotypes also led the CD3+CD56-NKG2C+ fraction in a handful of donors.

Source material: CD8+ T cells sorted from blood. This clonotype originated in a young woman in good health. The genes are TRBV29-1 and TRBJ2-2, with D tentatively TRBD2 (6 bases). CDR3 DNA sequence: TGCAGCGTTCGCGGGGCGAACACCGGGGAGCTGTTTTTT. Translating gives CSVRGANTGELFF.